This T cell receptor (beta chain) was recovered during a study of vaccination and CD4 T cells after COVID-19. On the study more broadly: The post-vaccine samples came a median approximately 72 days after dose two (range 14 to 241). Overlapping SARS-CoV-2, HCoV-NL63, HCoV-OC43 and HCoV-229E spike peptides stimulated the cells.

Time point denoted: late sampling 161 to 241 days after vaccination in a few convalescent patients. As to treatment: approximately 9-day PBMC culture with coronavirus spike peptide pools or control peptides (ViraFEST assay). The ViraFEST method relied on peptide pools to expand antigen-specific T cells, followed by TCR sequencing. Germline CDR1 and CDR2: KGHSH and LQKENI. The CDR3 is made up of 13 amino acids. Germline trimming cut 5 bases from V and 8 bases from J; bases unmatched to any gene: 7. As concerns this clonotype: Its antigen is still unknown.

Cultured CD4+ T-cell DNA underwent Oncomine TCR Beta short-read sequencing. Via MiXCR, TCRdb re-called the PCR reads, giving one row per CDR3 protein. The sample holds some 24,000 distinct CDR3 sequences, around 42% seen once. The TCR was taken from a human donor who had recovered from COVID-19. The specimen comprised CD4+ T cells from blood, cultured in vitro, sampled about 7 months after SARS-CoV-2 vaccination. The V gene is TRBV18, the J gene TRBJ1-2, with 8 bases identical to TRBD1. The CDR3 DNA is TGTGCCAGCTCAGTGACAGGGGTGAGAGGCTACACCTTC. Its translation: CASSVTGVRGYTF.